These 14 T cell receptor beta chains share one sample of origin, sequenced in a study of T-cell reconstitution after alpha-beta-depleted transplantation in children. The library targeted TCRbeta and was prepared with unique molecular identifiers. A single record per CDR3 protein comes from TCRdb applying MiXCR to the PCR reads. The table includes about 300,000 distinct CDR3 sequences, around 9.1% detected once. Sample: PBMCs, taken before TCRalphabeta/CD19-depleted stem cell transplant. These receptors all come from a boy in the first two years of life with acute myeloid leukemia, due to receive a stem cell transplant.

There are many counts of this clonotype. This sequence joins TRBV7-9 and TRBJ2-2, with TRBD2 matching over 7 bases. There are 14 residues in the CDR3. CDR1 is SEHNR and CDR2 is FQNEAQ in the germline V gene (reference sequence). V shed 3 bases, J shed 7 bases, and the junction held 5 bases outside the gene matches. The CDR3 DNA reads as TGTGCCAGCAGCTTTGTTCCTAGCGGCGGGGAGCTGTTTTTT. It yields the protein CASSFVPSGGELFF.

In its sample, this clonotype was seen many times. V gene TRBV24-1 combines with J gene TRBJ2-1; the D gene is possibly TRBD1 (6 bases). Trimming removed 0 bases at V and 2 bases at J, with 7 bases between. Germline CDR1 and CDR2: KGHDR and SFDVKD. The CDR3 has 15 amino acids. CDR3 coding DNA: TGTGCCACCAGTGATTTGGACAGGCCCTACAATGAGCAGTTCTTC. Its protein is CATSDLDRPYNEQFF.

This clonotype was seen at least ten times. The chain is built from TRBV6-1 and TRBJ2-1, with D uncertain. Germline V gives CDR1 MNHNS, CDR2 SASEGT. The CDR3 contains 15 residues. V was trimmed by 6 bases and J by 3 bases, leaving 15 bases between them. CDR3 coding DNA: TGTGCCAGCAGCCTCTCTCCGACTGTCTACAATGAGCAGTTCTTC. Translating it yields CASSLSPTVYNEQFF.

Concerning this clonotype itself: A read error is possible here, since a much larger clone lies one base away. V is TRBV2 and J is TRBJ1-4, with 7 nucleotides matching TRBD1. The CDR3 is made up of 15 amino acids. Germline V CDR1 and CDR2: SNHLY, FYNNEI. V lost 5 bases and J lost 0; bases outside the gene matches: 3. The CDR3 protein is CASSYQGATNEKLFF. CDR3 in DNA: TGTGCCAGCAGTTACCAGGGGGCAACTAATGAAAAACTGTTTTTT. Drawing the rest from reference TRBV2 and TRBJ1-4, the complete variable domain is EPEVTQTPSHQVTQMGQEVILRCVPISNHLYFYWYRQILGQKVEFLVSFYNNEISEKSEIFDDQFSVERPDGSNFTLKIRSTKLEDSAMYFCASSYQGATNEKLFFGSGTQLSVL.

This clonotype was seen at least ten times. The rearrangement uses TRBV9 and TRBJ2-1; TRBD1 might be the D (5 bases). Germline assignment: CDR1 SGDLS and CDR2 YYNGEE. The CDR3 has 13 residues. Trimming took 0 bases from V and 5 from J, leaving 6 bases between them. Here the CDR3 reads CASSVGQNNEQFF. DNA for the CDR3: TGTGCCAGCAGCGTAGGACAGAACAATGAGCAGTTCTTC.

This clonotype was seen ten or more times. This chain connects TRBV7-2 to TRBJ2-3; 8 bases map to TRBD2. Germline lookup yields CDR1 SGHTA and CDR2 FQGNSA. There are 14 residues in the CDR3. After removal of 7 bases from V and 4 bases from J, the junction contained 7 bases not matched to a gene. The CDR3 DNA reads as TGTGCCAGCACCTTCCCCGGGAGGGCAGATACGCAGTATTTT. This translates into CASTFPGRADTQYF.

This clonotype was seen many times. This chain connects TRBV5-1 to TRBJ2-7; D uncertain. Germline V gives CDR1 SGHRS, CDR2 YFSETQ. Trimming took off 0 bases at V and 5 bases at J, with 9 bases between the two ends. This CDR3 is built from 13 residues. CDR3 DNA sequence: TGCGCCAGCAGCTTGGAGCAGAGGAACGAGCAGTACTTC. This translates into CASSLEQRNEQYF.

This clonotype was seen many times. CDR3 region: CSALLGRRDEQFF. Written as DNA, the CDR3 is TGCAGTGCTCTTTTGGGGAGAAGGGATGAGCAGTTCTTC. The V call is TRBV20-1, the J call TRBJ2-1, with a tentative D call TRBD2 (5 bases). This CDR3 has 13 amino acids. Germline CDR1 and CDR2: DFQATT and SNEGSKA (reference sequence). The V end lost 5 bases, the J end lost 8 bases, and 16 bases lay between the germline ends.

This clonotype was recorded many times. CDR3 in DNA: TGTGCCAGCAGCTTAAAGCTATGGATTGTGCGAAATGGCTACACCTTC. It encodes CASSLKLWIVRNGYTF. The chain carries TRBV7-3 and TRBJ1-2, with D unclear. With 1 base removed from V and 6 bases from J, the gap between germline ends came to 18 bases. The CDR3 totals 16 residues. CDR1 and CDR2 from the germline V gene are SGHTA and FQGTGA.

The sample holds many counts of this clonotype. The rearrangement links TRBV4-3 to TRBJ2-7, with D hard to call. Germline V gene data show CDR1 as LGHNA and CDR2 as YSLEER. This CDR3 contains 17 residues. Trimming removed 3 bases at V and 3 bases at J, with 21 bases between. The DNA for the CDR3 is TGCGCCAGCAGCCAGCAACCTCGGGCCCACGGAAACTACGAGCAGTACTTC. As protein: CASSQQPRAHGNYEQYF.

The table lists this clonotype with many counts. The J gene is TRBJ1-3, the V gene TRBV4-3; 9 nucleotides line up with TRBD1. V shed 4 bases, J shed 4 bases, and the junction held 5 bases outside the gene matches. Looked up from germline, CDR1 is LGHNA and CDR2 is YSLEER. The length of the CDR3 is 15 residues. The CDR3, as DNA: TGCGCCAGCAGCCTCGGGACAGGGACAGGAAACACCATATATTTT. It encodes CASSLGTGTGNTIYF.

This clonotype came up a few times. The chain has TRBV5-5 and TRBJ1-2; no clear D. V gave up 3 bases and J gave up 0 bases, with 6 bases separating them. Germline loops: CDR1 SGHKS, CDR2 YYEKEE (reference sequence). The CDR3 totals 13 residues. In DNA, the CDR3 is TGTGCCAGCAGCTGGGCCCCTAACTATGGCTACACCTTC. Translated: CASSWAPNYGYTF.

The sample holds a few counts of this clonotype. This chain joins TRBV7-2 and TRBJ2-4; a weak D match, TRBD2 (6 bases). The CDR3 has 16 residues. Trimming left V 1 base short and J 11 bases short, with 21 bases between. Germline loops: CDR1 SGHTA, CDR2 FQGNSA. CDR3 DNA: TGTGCCAGCAGCTTAGTACTAGCCGGTTTGAAAACATTTCAGTACTTC. Amino acids: CASSLVLAGLKTFQYF. Variable domain in full (rest from reference TRBV7-2 and TRBJ2-4): GAGVSQSPSNKVTEKGKDVELRCDPISGHTALYWYRQSLGQGLEFLIYFQGNSAPDKSGLPSDRFSAERTGGSVSTLTIQRTQQEDSAVYLCASSLVLAGLKTFQYFGAGTRLSVL.

This clonotype was found many times. The V call is TRBV5-8, the J call TRBJ2-3; 12 bases fit TRBD2. The CDR3 loop spans 16 amino acids. Germline lookup yields CDR1 SGHTS and CDR2 YDEGEE. J was trimmed by 4 bases and V by 5 bases; bases with no gene match: 8. The CDR3: CASSDLAGGRPDTQYF. For the CDR3, the DNA is TGTGCCAGCAGTGATCTAGCGGGGGGGCGTCCAGATACGCAGTATTTT.